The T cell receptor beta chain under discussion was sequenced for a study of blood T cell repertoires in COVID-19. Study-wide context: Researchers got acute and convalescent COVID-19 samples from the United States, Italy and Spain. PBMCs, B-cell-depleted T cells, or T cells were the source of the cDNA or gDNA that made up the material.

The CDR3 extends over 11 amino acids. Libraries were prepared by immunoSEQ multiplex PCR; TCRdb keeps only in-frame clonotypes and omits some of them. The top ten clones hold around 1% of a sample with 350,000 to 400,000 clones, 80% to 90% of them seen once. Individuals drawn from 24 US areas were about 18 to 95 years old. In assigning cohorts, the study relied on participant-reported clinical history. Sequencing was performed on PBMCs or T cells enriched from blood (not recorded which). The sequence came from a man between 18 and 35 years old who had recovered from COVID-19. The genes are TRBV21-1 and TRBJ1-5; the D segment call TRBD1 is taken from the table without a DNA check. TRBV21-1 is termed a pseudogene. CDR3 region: CANTPHQPQHF. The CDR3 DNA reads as TGTGCCAACACGCCGCATCAGCCCCAGCATTTT.